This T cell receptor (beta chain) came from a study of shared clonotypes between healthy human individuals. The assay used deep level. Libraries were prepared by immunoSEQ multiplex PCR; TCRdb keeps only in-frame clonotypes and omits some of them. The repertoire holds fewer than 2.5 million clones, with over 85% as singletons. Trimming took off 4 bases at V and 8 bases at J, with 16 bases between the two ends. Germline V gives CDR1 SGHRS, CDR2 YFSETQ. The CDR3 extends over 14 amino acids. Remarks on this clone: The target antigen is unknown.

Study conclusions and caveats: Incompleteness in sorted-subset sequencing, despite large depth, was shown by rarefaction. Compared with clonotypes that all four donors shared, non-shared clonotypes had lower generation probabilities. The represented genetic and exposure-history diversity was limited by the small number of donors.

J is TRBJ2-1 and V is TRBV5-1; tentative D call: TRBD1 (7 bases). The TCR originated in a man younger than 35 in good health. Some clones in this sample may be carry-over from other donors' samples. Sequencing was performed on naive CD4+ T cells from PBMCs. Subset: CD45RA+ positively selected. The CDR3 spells CASSRRQGGDEQFF. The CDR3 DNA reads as TGCGCCAGCAGCCGGAGACAGGGCGGGGATGAGCAGTTCTTC.